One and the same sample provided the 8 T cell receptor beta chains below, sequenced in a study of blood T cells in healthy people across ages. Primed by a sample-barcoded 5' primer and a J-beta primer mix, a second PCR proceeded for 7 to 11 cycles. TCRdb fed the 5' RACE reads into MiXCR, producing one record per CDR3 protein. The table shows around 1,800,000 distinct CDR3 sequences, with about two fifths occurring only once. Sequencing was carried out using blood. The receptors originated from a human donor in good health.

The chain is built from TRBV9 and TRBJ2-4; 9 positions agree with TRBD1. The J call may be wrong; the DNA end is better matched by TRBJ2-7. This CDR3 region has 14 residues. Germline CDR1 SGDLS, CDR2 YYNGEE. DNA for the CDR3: TGTGCCAGCAGTGAGGGACAGGGATACCACGAGCAGTACTTC. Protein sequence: CASSEGQGYHEQYF.

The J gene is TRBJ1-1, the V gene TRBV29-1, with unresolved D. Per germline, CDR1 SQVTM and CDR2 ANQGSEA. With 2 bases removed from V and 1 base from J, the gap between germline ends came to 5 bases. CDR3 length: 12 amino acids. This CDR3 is CSVEKGNTEAFF. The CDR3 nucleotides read TGCAGCGTTGAAAAGGGGAACACTGAAGCTTTCTTT.

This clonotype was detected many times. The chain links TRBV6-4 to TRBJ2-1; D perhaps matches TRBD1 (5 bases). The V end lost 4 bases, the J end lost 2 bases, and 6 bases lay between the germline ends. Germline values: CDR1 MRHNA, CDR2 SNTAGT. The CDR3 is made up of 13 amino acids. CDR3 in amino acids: CASSVDTYNEQFF. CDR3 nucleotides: TGTGCCAGCAGTGTGGACACCTACAATGAGCAGTTCTTC.

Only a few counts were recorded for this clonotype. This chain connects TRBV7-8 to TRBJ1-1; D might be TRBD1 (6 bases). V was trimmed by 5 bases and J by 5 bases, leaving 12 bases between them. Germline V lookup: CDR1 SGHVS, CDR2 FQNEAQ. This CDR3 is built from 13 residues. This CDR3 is CASSTLRGTEAFF. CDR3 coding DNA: TGTGCCAGCAGCACTCTAAGGGGGACTGAAGCTTTCTTT.

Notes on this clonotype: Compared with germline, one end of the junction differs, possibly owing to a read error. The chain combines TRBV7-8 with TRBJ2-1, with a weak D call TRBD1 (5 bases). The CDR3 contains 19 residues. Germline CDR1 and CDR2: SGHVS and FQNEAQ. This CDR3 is CASSLRRSTALLPYNEQFF. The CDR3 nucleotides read TGTGCCAGCAGCTTAAGAAGATCGACAGCCCTGTTACCCTACAACGAGCAGTTCTTC.

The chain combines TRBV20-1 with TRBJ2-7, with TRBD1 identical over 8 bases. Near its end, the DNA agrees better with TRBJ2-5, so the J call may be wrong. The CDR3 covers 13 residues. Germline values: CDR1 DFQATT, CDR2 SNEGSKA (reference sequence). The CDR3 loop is CSARKTGVETQYF. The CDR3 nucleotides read TGCAGTGCTAGAAAGACAGGGGTGGAGACCCAGTACTTC.

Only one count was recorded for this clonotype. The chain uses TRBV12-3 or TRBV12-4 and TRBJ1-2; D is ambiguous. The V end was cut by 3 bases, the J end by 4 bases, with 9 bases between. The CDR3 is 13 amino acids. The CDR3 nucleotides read TGTGCCAGCAGTTTTGAAGATTTCTATGGCTACACCTTC. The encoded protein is CASSFEDFYGYTF.

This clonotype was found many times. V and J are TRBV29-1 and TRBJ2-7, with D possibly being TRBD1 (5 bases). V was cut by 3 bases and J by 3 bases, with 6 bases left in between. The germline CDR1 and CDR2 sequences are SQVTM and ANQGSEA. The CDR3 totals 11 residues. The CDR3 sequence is CSVDTGYEQYF. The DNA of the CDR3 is TGCAGCGTTGACACAGGCTACGAGCAGTACTTC.